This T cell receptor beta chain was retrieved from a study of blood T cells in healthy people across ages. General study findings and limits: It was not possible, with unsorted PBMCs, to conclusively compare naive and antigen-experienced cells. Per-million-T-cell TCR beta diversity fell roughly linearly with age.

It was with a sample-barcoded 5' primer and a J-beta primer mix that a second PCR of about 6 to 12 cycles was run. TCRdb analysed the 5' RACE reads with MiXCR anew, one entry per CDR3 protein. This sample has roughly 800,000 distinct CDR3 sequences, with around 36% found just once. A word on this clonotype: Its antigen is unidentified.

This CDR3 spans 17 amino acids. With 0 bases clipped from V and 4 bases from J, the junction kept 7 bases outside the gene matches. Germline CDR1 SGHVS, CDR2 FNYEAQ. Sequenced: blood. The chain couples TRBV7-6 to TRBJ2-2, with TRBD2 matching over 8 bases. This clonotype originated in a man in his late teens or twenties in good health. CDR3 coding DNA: TGTGCCAGCAGCTTAGCGGTTAGCGGGGCTGGCACCGGGGAGCTGTTTTTT. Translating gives CASSLAVSGAGTGELFF.